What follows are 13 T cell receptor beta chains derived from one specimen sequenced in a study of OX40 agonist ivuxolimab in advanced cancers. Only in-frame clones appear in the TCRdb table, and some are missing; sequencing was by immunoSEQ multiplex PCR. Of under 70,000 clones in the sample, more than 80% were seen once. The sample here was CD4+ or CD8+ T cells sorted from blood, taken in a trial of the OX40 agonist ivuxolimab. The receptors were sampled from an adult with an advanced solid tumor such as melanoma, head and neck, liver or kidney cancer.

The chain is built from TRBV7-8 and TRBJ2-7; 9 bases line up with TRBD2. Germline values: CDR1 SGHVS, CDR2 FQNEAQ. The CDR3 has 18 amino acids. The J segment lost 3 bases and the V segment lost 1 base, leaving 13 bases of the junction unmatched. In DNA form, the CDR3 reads TGTGCCAGCAGCTTAGAGGTGTCTTTAGCGGGAGAGATCTACGAGCAGTACTTC. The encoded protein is CASSLEVSLAGEIYEQYF.

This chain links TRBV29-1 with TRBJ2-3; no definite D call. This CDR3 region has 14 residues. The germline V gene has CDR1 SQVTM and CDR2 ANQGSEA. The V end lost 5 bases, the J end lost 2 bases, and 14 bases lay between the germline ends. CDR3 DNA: TGCAGCGTTTCAAAAGGCTGGGACACAGATACGCAGTATTTT. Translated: CSVSKGWDTDTQYF.

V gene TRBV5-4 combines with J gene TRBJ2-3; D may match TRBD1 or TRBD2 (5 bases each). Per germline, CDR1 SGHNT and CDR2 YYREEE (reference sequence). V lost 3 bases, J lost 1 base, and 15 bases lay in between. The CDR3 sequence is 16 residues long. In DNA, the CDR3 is TGTGCCAGCAGCTCGGGCCGGGACGCCCGCACAGATACGCAGTATTTT. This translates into CASSSGRDARTDTQYF.

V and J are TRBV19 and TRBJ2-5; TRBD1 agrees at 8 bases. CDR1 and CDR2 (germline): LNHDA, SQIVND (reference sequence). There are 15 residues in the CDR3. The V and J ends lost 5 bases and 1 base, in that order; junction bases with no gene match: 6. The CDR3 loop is CASSDRGQAQETQYF. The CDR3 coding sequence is TGTGCCAGTAGTGACCGGGGACAGGCCCAAGAGACCCAGTACTTC.

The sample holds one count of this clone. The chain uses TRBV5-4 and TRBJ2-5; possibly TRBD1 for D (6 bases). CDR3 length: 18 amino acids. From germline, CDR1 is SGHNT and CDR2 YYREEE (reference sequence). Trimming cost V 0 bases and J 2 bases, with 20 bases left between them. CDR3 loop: CASSLVIGSLGTQETQYF. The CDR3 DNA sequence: TGTGCCAGCAGCTTGGTTATAGGTAGCTTGGGGACACAAGAGACCCAGTACTTC.

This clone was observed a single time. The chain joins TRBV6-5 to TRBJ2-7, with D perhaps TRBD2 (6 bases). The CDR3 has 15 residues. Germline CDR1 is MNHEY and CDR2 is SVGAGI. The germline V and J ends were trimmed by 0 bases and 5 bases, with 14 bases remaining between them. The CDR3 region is CASSYSGRRADEQYF. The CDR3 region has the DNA TGTGCCAGCAGTTACTCAGGGAGGAGGGCTGACGAGCAGTACTTC.

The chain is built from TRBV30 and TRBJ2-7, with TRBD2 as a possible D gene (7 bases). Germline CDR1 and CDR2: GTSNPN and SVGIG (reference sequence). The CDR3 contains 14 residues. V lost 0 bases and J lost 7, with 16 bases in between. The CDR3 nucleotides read TGTGCCTGGAGTGTAGGGGGGGCTCCTCGGGAGCAGTACTTC. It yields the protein CAWSVGGAPREQYF.

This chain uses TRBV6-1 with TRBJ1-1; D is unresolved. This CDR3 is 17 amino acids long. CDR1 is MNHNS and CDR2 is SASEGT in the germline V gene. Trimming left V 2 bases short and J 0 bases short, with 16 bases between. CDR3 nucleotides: TGTGCCAGCAGTGAACTGAGCCAGGACCTGATGAACACTGAAGCTTTCTTT. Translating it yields CASSELSQDLMNTEAFF.

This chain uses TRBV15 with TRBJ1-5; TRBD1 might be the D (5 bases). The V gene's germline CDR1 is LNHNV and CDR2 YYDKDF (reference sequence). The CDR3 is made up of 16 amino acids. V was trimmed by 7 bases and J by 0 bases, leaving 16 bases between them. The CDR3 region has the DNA TGTGCCACCAAACGGGAGGCAGGGATTAGCAATCAGCCCCAGCATTTT. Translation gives CATKREAGISNQPQHF.

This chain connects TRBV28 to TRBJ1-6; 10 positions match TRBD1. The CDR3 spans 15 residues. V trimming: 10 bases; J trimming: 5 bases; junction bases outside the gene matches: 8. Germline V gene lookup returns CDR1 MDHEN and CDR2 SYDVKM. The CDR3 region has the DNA TGTGCCACCGACTCCGGACAGGGGGATAATTCACCCCTCCACTTT. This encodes CATDSGQGDNSPLHF.

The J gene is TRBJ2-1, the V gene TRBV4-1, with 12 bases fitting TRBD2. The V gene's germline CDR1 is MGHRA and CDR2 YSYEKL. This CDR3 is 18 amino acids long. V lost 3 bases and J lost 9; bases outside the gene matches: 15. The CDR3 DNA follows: TGCGCCAGCAGCCATCTAGCGGGAGGGCCGGCCATACGAGGTGAGCAGTTCTTC. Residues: CASSHLAGGPAIRGEQFF.

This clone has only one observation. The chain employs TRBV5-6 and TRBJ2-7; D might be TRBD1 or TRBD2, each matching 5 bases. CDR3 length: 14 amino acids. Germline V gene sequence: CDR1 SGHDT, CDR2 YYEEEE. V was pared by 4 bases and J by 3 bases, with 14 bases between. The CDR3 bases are TGTGCCAGCAGCCCGGGACCCAGGAACTACGAGCAGTACTTC. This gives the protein CASSPGPRNYEQYF.

CDR3 DNA: TGTGCCAGCTCCCCAAACCCGGGACTAGTCTACGAGCAGTACTTC. It encodes CASSPNPGLVYEQYF. The chain combines TRBV18 with TRBJ2-7, with 8 bases matching TRBD2. V gave up 6 bases and J gave up 3 bases; unmatched junction bases: 10. This CDR3 is 15 amino acids long. Per germline, CDR1 KGHSH and CDR2 LQKENI.